What follows are 20 T cell receptor beta chains derived from one specimen sequenced in a study of T-cell memory formation after mild COVID-19 (dated by TCRdb to about 2021). The protocol used for the library was 5' RACE. Instrument on record: Illumina NovaSeq 6000. TCRdb reworked the public reads: Q25 trimming with fastp, MiXCR clone assembly, productive beta chains retained. Every CDR3 protein is listed once, alongside the most common genes and DNA of its rows. This sample lists around 300,000 distinct CDR3 sequences; approximately 7.6% were detected once. The ten most abundant clones make up approximately 23% of the sample. The sample comprised PBMCs or a T cell subset sorted from them (not recorded which). These receptors originate from a man between 18 and 29 years old who had mild COVID-19 (a few samples of this study predate the infection). The sample titles of this study are shuffled in the database, so cell type and time point are left out; the donor was told from shared clones.

This clonotype turned up a few times. This chain joins TRBV28 and TRBJ1-6; D is unresolved. Germline CDR1 reads MDHEN; CDR2 reads SYDVKM. Deletions cut 4 bases from V and 8 bases from J, with 6 bases between. This CDR3 is 12 amino acids long. The CDR3: CASSYHDSPLHF. In nucleotides, the CDR3 is TGTGCCAGCAGTTACCACGATTCACCCCTCCACTTT.

This clonotype was found a few times. The chain employs TRBV7-2 and TRBJ1-4, with D unresolved. The CDR3 is 13 amino acids. Trimming left V 4 bases short and J 4 bases short, with 7 bases between. Germline CDR1 and CDR2: SGHTA and FQGNSA. CDR3 sequence: CASSSPGNEKLFF. The CDR3 DNA reads TGTGCCAGCAGCTCCCCCGGTAATGAAAAACTGTTTTTT.

This clonotype was observed at least ten times. The V call is TRBV7-2, the J call TRBJ2-2; D gene unclear. V lost 4 bases and J lost 6, with 9 bases in between. Germline V CDR1 and CDR2: SGHTA, FQGNSA. The CDR3 is 13 residues long. The CDR3 sequence is CASSSDLAGELFF. The CDR3 DNA follows: TGTGCCAGCAGCTCGGACCTGGCCGGGGAGCTGTTTTTT.

The rearrangement links TRBV28 to TRBJ1-2; D not certain. Germline values: CDR1 MDHEN, CDR2 SYDVKM. This CDR3 is 14 amino acids long. V lost 6 bases and J 4 bases, leaving 15 bases between the germline ends. CDR3 residues: CASRTRLGSYGYTF. CDR3 DNA sequence: TGTGCCAGCAGGACTCGTCTGGGATCCTATGGCTACACCTTC.

In its sample, this clonotype was seen a few times. The V call is TRBV2, the J call TRBJ1-3; 9 nucleotides match TRBD1. CDR1 is SNHLY, CDR2 FYNNEI, per germline. Trimming cost V 5 bases and J 1 base; bases outside gene matches: 6. CDR3 size: 16 residues. As DNA, the CDR3 is TGTGCCAGCAGTTTACAGGGGGCACGGTCTGGAAACACCATATATTTT. Amino acid sequence: CASSLQGARSGNTIYF.

V is TRBV5-5 and J is TRBJ2-1; D may be TRBD2 (5 bases). The germline V and J ends were trimmed by 0 bases and 10 bases, with 14 bases remaining between them. This CDR3 region has 14 residues. Germline V gene lookup returns CDR1 SGHKS and CDR2 YYEKEE (reference sequence). DNA for the CDR3: TGTGCCAGCAGCTTGGGCACCGGGGTGGGGGAGCAGTTCTTC. It encodes CASSLGTGVGEQFF.

V and J are TRBV6-5 and TRBJ1-2, with D possibly matching TRBD1 (5 bases). CDR1 is MNHEY, CDR2 SVGAGI, per germline. V gave up 5 bases and J gave up 4 bases, with 14 bases separating them. This CDR3 spans 14 amino acids. The CDR3 DNA is TGTGCCAGCAGTCCGGACAAGCCTTTCTATGGCTACACCTTC. Translating gives CASSPDKPFYGYTF.

The chain employs TRBV4-3 and TRBJ2-1, with 7 bases lining up with TRBD2. The CDR3 totals 18 residues. The germline gives CDR1 LGHNA, CDR2 YSLEER. V was pared by 0 bases and J by 2 bases, with 10 bases of the junction left unmatched. The CDR3 reads CASSQELGASGPYNEQFF. In nucleotides, the CDR3 is TGCGCCAGCAGCCAAGAACTCGGGGCTAGCGGTCCCTACAATGAGCAGTTCTTC.

This clonotype came up a few times. The chain is built from TRBV7-9 and TRBJ2-7, with D possibly being TRBD1 (5 bases). The CDR3 runs to 14 residues. The germline V gene has CDR1 SEHNR and CDR2 FQNEAQ (reference sequence). V was clipped by 1 base and J by 4 bases, with 11 bases between them. Written as DNA, the CDR3 is TGTGCCAGCAGCTTAGAGCAGGGTGGGTACGAGCAGTACGTC. Translated: CASSLEQGGYEQYV.

This clonotype has just a few counts. The V gene is TRBV24-1, the J gene TRBJ2-1; 9 bases match TRBD2. The CDR3 runs 18 residues. The germline CDR1 and CDR2 sequences are KGHDR and SFDVKD. V lost 1 base and J lost 1; bases outside the gene matches: 7. CDR3 region: CATSDLGSGGRSYNEQFF. The CDR3 nucleotides are TGTGCCACCAGTGATTTAGGTAGCGGGGGCCGTTCCTACAATGAGCAGTTCTTC.

V gene TRBV25-1 combines with J gene TRBJ2-7; D not resolved. Germline V lookup: CDR1 MGHDK, CDR2 SYGVNS. The CDR3 has 12 residues. The germline V and J ends were trimmed by 4 bases and 3 bases, with 7 bases remaining between them. CDR3 sequence reads: CASSGNIYEQYF. CDR3 DNA sequence: TGTGCCAGCAGTGGAAACATCTACGAGCAGTACTTC.

V and J are TRBV7-9 and TRBJ1-4; a weak D match, TRBD1 (5 bases). Trimming left V 5 bases short and J 5 bases short, with 15 bases between. Germline V gives CDR1 SEHNR, CDR2 FQNEAQ (reference sequence). The CDR3 is 15 residues long. Written as DNA, the CDR3 is TGTGCCAGCAGCGAAGAGTACAGGATGAATGAAAAACTGTTTTTT. Its protein product is CASSEEYRMNEKLFF.

In its sample, this clonotype was seen a few times. The gene calls are TRBV7-6 and TRBJ2-2; 10 bases agree with TRBD2. The CDR3 is made up of 15 amino acids. Trimming removed 7 bases from V and 3 bases from J; junction bases left unmatched: 5. Germline CDR1 is SGHVS and CDR2 is FNYEAQ. The CDR3 DNA sequence: TGTGCCAGCAAGGCTAGCGGGGGCCACACCGGGGAGCTGTTTTTT. This gives the protein CASKASGGHTGELFF.

This clonotype has more than one count but fewer than ten. The chain joins TRBV7-9 to TRBJ2-3; D uncertain. Per the germline V gene, CDR1 is SEHNR and CDR2 is FQNEAQ (reference sequence). With 3 bases removed from V and 6 bases from J, the gap between germline ends came to 13 bases. This CDR3 is 14 amino acids long. CDR3 sequence reads: CASSLELSYDTQYF. The CDR3 DNA reads TGTGCCAGCAGCTTGGAACTCTCGTACGATACGCAGTATTTT.

The V gene is TRBV5-6, the J gene TRBJ1-5; perhaps TRBD1 as D (6 bases). This CDR3 has 15 amino acids. Germline V gives CDR1 SGHDT, CDR2 YYEEEE. Trimming took 1 base from V and 2 from J, leaving 10 bases between them. CDR3 sequence reads: CASSLSGAGNQPQHF. CDR3 bases: TGTGCCAGCAGCTTGTCAGGGGCCGGCAATCAGCCCCAGCATTTT.

V is TRBV12-3 or TRBV12-4 and J is TRBJ2-2, with TRBD2 matching 8 bases. After removal of 3 bases from V and 7 bases from J, the junction contained 4 bases not matched to a gene. The length of the CDR3 is 14 residues. This CDR3 is CASSFGGASGELFF. CDR3 DNA sequence: TGTGCCAGCAGTTTCGGGGGGGCAAGCGGGGAGCTGTTTTTT.

The V and J genes are TRBV7-3 and TRBJ2-3; 9 positions agree with TRBD2. The CDR3 covers 16 residues. The germline CDR1 and CDR2 sequences are SGHTA and FQGTGA. J gave up 1 base and V 0 bases, and 2 bases lay outside the gene matches. The CDR3 DNA follows: TGTGCCAGCAGCTTAACCCCTAGCGGGGGCACAGATACGCAGTATTTT. Its translation: CASSLTPSGGTDTQYF. The full variable domain, its missing parts supplied by reference TRBV7-3 and TRBJ2-3, is GAGVSQTPSNKVTEKGKYVELRCDPISGHTALYWYRQSLGQGPEFLIYFQGTGAADDSGLPNDRFFAVRPEGSVSTLKIQRTERGDSAVYLCASSLTPSGGTDTQYFGPGTRLTVL.

This clonotype turned up a few times. V is TRBV5-1 and J is TRBJ2-5, with TRBD2 identical over 13 bases. This CDR3 has 16 amino acids. V lost 3 bases, J lost 2 bases, and 4 bases stayed unmatched. Germline CDR1 and CDR2: SGHRS and YFSETQ. Here the CDR3 reads CASSYGLAGEQETQYF. For the CDR3, the DNA is TGCGCCAGCAGCTACGGACTAGCGGGGGAGCAAGAGACCCAGTACTTC.

V gene TRBV3-1 combines with J gene TRBJ2-3; 9 bases are a match to TRBD2. V lost 0 bases, J lost 7 bases, and 8 bases stayed unmatched. The CDR3 is made up of 16 amino acids. Germline assignment: CDR1 LGHDT and CDR2 YNNKEL (reference sequence). CDR3 region: CASSQEASGAHYTQYF. The CDR3 bases are TGTGCCAGCAGCCAAGAGGCTAGCGGGGCACACTATACGCAGTATTTT.

There are many counts of this clonotype. This chain joins TRBV3-1 and TRBJ2-7; 8 bases match TRBD2. The CDR3 consists of 14 residues. Germline CDR1 reads LGHDT; CDR2 reads YNNKEL (reference sequence). V shed 4 bases and J 0 bases; nucleotides not matched to a gene: 2. CDR3 region: CASSPGTSSYEQYF. The CDR3 DNA sequence: TGTGCCAGCAGCCCCGGGACTAGCTCCTACGAGCAGTACTTC.